The present TCR beta chain was sequenced within a study of cytomegalovirus exposure and HLA in healthy donors (dated by TCRdb to 2017 to 2019). Regarding the research as a whole: An earlier analysis of roughly 500 of the donors reported more than 250 Gb of sequence data and 100 million to 130 million unique TCR beta sequences from roughly 180 million T cells. An early release covering over 500 HLA-typed donors comprised approximately 290 gigabases of sequencing data and about 90 million unique TCR sequences. Of the 300 to 450 genotyped donors, more than 75% were placed in the genetic ancestry cluster associated with self-reported Caucasian donors. The study aimed to test whether signatures of past pathogen exposure could be identified by cataloging public T cell receptors. The T cell repertoires of roughly 660 subjects were profiled by immunosequencing and related to cytomegalovirus serostatus. Besides the first cohort of hundreds of subjects, a separate validation cohort made up of 120 different subjects was used. To predict cytomegalovirus infection status, the study brought together high-throughput TCR immunosequencing, statistical association of individual TCRs with disease status, and machine learning. In a later analysis, previously published TCR beta repertoires from 550 to 750 donors were re-analyzed and high-resolution HLA genotyping was added so that TCR occurrence patterns could be studied. Rather than using new phenotypic data, the later analysis identified candidate immune exposures from TCR beta sequences and from how often those sequences occurred across donors. To decide whether each TCR beta V gene segment behaved as functional or pseudogenic, an earlier analysis of some 600 of the donors relied on high-throughput TCR beta sequencing. Donor age, sex, ethnicity and CMV serostatus were collected together with the repertoire data. In a later genetic analysis, genome-wide SNP genotypes for 398 of the 666 donors were used, and that subset was treated as a discovery cohort. Every discovery cohort repertoire had been produced on one sequencing platform. Both class I and class II loci were covered by HLA typing, at four-digit resolution. The number of donors typed differed by locus, with 629-630 for A, B, C, DRB1 and DQB1, roughly 520 for DQA1, approximately 570 for DPA1, and some 440 for DPB1. Four or five DR-DQ haplotypes were handled as single units for association and clustering, since linkage in the cohort was strong. Among about 400 genotyped donors of the cohort, an average of roughly 230,000 unique TCR beta nucleotide sequences was sequenced per donor, of which roughly 17% were non-productive. Overall results and qualifications from the work: It was suggested by the authors that the approach could potentially be generalized to other disease states and immunological phenotypes. Several of the top co-occurrence clusters appeared to be linked to parvovirus B19, influenza, CMV and Epstein-Barr virus, according to a later analysis. Specific HLA alleles were associated with 15,000 to 20,000 TCR beta sequences at a false discovery rate of 0.05 in a later analysis. A later analysis found that TCR association rates varied across HLA loci, with DRB1 alleles showing the most associated TCRs and HLA-C alleles the fewest. A further reported finding was that TCR beta sequences accurately predicted the HLA-A and HLA-B alleles for most subjects in the first cohort. A few of the identified cytomegalovirus-associated TCR beta chains were confirmed in vitro to be specific for cytomegalovirus antigens. For the cohort, immune exposure information was limited to CMV serostatus. Because counts were too low, 15 to 20 rarely observed V segments, including chromosome 9 orphons, were excluded from the earlier analysis of some 540 of the donors. This cohort had only TCR beta chains sequenced, and the lack of alpha or paired-chain data limited which features could be detected. Presence/absence analyses assumed roughly uniform sequencing depth across donors, an assumption that may not hold. In an earlier analysis of more than 500 of the donors, most TCR beta V segments appeared in productive rearrangements about 90% or about 30% of the time, broadly matching IMGT annotations. A later genetic analysis associated a missense DCLRE1C variant with V-gene and J-gene trimming of TCR beta chains, and an independent cohort replicated the association. A total of fewer than 200 TCR beta chains were listed by the study as associated with cytomegalovirus. Because HLA typing was unavailable for some donors at each locus, only the typed subset was used in association tests. A later genetic analysis reported fewer N-insertions in productive TCRs among donors in an Asian-associated ancestry cluster than the approximately 700-donor mean. A cluster of highly shared sequence variants was judged likely to be a technical artifact of the sequencing pipeline. According to a later analysis, most CMV-associated TCR beta chains appeared to be HLA-restricted, and the HLA associations seemed to be driven largely by CMV exposure. A later analysis found that HLA-associated TCR beta chains were more clonally expanded and had lower generation probabilities than equally common non-associated chains. Cytomegalovirus status was reported to be diagnosed by the classifier with high specificity and sensitivity in both the original and validation cohorts. Strong co-occurrence of HLA alleles, especially DR and DQ, made assigning TCR associations to individual alleles difficult. Linkage disequilibrium might explain the correlated functional status among segregating V segments, but an unknown experimental factor could not be ruled out. The 87-base-pair reads could not distinguish some IMGT-functional V segments, including TRBV6-2 and TRBV6-3, so those segments were excluded. Most TCR sequences were observed very rarely across donors, whereas some public TCRs were present in many individuals.

The cohort consisted of hundreds of healthy bone marrow donors. At the time of sampling, all cohort members were nominally healthy, though unrecorded immune exposures were likely present. The donor was CMV seropositive and belonged to the group of 250 to 300 seropositive cohort members. Each donor provided a peripheral blood sample, and peripheral blood mononuclear cells were used for TCR beta sequencing. The Qiagen DNeasy Blood Extraction Kit was used to extract genomic DNA from the blood cell samples. From the cysteine up to the phenylalanine, the CDR3 has a length of 14 residues. The only DNA kept is the CDR3, 42 bases in frame from the first base. For CDR1 and CDR2, the germline V gene (reference sequence) lists LNHNV and YYDKDF. The germline ends are 10 bases apart after V is trimmed by 0 bases and J by 4 bases. As to this clone: The target of this receptor is not known. Base qualities were left out, and no much larger clone turns up one base away.

Receptor libraries were prepared by the immunoSEQ multiplex PCR assay. The multiplex PCR relied on a mix of 60 forward primers for TCR Vbeta segments and 13 reverse primers for TCR Jbeta segments. The CDR3 region of rearranged TCR beta genes was amplified from genomic DNA by a multiplex PCR assay. The Illumina HiSeq System was used to sequence the amplified TCR beta libraries as 87-base-pair reads. On the authors' methods: A later analysis tallied 70 million to 100 million unique TCR beta chains across the 640 or so repertoires, and about 10 million of those chains were shared by two or more donors. A nearest-neighbor algorithm error-corrected the raw reads and collapsed the reads into unique sequences, merging closely related sequences to remove PCR and sequencing errors. Alignment of CDR3 sequences to IMGT reference sequences was used to assign V, D and J gene segments. For a sequence to be retained, a match of at least six nucleotides was required to both a V gene segment and a J gene segment. Rearrangements were called productive when the CDR3 lacked stop codons and stayed in frame with V and J; all others were non-productive. Following IMGT convention, CDR3 was defined as the stretch from the second conserved V-encoded cysteine to the conserved J-encoded phenylalanine. Sequences without an unambiguous match to a single V gene segment were excluded from the earlier analysis of 500 to 700 of the donors. In an earlier analysis of approximately 610 of the donors, V segments were called functional above 56.7% productive rearrangements and were called segregating when the between-donor standard deviation exceeded 5%. To diagnose cytomegalovirus status from the catalog of TCR beta chain sequences, a statistical classification framework was built. In a later analysis, V and J genes were assigned by comparing TCR nucleotide sequences against IMGT/GENE-DB human TR gene sequences. In a later analysis, CDR3 sequences and most-parsimonious VDJ recombination scenarios were assigned using the TCRdist pipeline. In a later analysis, every TCR beta chain was defined by the combination of its CDR3 amino acid sequence and its V-gene family, and reads without a unique V-gene family were dropped. To address suspected cross-contamination and a sequencing artifact, a later analysis removed 550 to 750 highly shared, low-generation-probability nucleotide sequences. In a later analysis, a clonal expansion index for each public chain was calculated from normalized within-repertoire ranks of inferred template counts. A later analysis computed generation probabilities with a VDJ recombination model fitted to out-of-frame rearrangements, and checked the results against IGoR. In a later analysis, TCR-TCR, TCR-HLA and TCR-CMV co-occurrence was scored with hypergeometric tests, and a repertoire-size bias correction was applied to TCR pairs. False discovery rates were estimated in a later analysis by permuting HLA or CMV assignments 20 times. In a later analysis, co-occurring TCRs were grouped using DBSCAN, with TCRdist sequence similarity added in when clustering inside HLA-allele-positive subsets. For co-occurrence clustering, repertoires with fewer than 30,000 or more than 120,000 public chains were excluded, along with four or five repertoires with anomalous nucleotide sharing. TCRdb's version of the immuneACCESS table is confined to in-frame rearrangements and falls short of the full clone set. An unresolved V gene accounts for under half of the shortfall where checked; the remainder is of unknown origin. Clonal size and the V and J genes are those of that table, whereas D and trimming came from the DNA. Counted in this sample were under 200,000 clones; over 75% of them appeared once. The top ten clonotypes cover approximately 1.3% of the sample.

The source of this sequence is a middle-aged man in good health and CMV-seropositive. The sample taken for sequencing was PBMCs. The sequence links TRBV15 to TRBJ2-7; D gene: possibly TRBD2, on 7 matching bases. In nucleotide form, the sequence is TGTGCCACCAGCAGAGATCGGGGGGCGTACGAGCAGTACTTC. The resulting protein is CATSRDRGAYEQYF.